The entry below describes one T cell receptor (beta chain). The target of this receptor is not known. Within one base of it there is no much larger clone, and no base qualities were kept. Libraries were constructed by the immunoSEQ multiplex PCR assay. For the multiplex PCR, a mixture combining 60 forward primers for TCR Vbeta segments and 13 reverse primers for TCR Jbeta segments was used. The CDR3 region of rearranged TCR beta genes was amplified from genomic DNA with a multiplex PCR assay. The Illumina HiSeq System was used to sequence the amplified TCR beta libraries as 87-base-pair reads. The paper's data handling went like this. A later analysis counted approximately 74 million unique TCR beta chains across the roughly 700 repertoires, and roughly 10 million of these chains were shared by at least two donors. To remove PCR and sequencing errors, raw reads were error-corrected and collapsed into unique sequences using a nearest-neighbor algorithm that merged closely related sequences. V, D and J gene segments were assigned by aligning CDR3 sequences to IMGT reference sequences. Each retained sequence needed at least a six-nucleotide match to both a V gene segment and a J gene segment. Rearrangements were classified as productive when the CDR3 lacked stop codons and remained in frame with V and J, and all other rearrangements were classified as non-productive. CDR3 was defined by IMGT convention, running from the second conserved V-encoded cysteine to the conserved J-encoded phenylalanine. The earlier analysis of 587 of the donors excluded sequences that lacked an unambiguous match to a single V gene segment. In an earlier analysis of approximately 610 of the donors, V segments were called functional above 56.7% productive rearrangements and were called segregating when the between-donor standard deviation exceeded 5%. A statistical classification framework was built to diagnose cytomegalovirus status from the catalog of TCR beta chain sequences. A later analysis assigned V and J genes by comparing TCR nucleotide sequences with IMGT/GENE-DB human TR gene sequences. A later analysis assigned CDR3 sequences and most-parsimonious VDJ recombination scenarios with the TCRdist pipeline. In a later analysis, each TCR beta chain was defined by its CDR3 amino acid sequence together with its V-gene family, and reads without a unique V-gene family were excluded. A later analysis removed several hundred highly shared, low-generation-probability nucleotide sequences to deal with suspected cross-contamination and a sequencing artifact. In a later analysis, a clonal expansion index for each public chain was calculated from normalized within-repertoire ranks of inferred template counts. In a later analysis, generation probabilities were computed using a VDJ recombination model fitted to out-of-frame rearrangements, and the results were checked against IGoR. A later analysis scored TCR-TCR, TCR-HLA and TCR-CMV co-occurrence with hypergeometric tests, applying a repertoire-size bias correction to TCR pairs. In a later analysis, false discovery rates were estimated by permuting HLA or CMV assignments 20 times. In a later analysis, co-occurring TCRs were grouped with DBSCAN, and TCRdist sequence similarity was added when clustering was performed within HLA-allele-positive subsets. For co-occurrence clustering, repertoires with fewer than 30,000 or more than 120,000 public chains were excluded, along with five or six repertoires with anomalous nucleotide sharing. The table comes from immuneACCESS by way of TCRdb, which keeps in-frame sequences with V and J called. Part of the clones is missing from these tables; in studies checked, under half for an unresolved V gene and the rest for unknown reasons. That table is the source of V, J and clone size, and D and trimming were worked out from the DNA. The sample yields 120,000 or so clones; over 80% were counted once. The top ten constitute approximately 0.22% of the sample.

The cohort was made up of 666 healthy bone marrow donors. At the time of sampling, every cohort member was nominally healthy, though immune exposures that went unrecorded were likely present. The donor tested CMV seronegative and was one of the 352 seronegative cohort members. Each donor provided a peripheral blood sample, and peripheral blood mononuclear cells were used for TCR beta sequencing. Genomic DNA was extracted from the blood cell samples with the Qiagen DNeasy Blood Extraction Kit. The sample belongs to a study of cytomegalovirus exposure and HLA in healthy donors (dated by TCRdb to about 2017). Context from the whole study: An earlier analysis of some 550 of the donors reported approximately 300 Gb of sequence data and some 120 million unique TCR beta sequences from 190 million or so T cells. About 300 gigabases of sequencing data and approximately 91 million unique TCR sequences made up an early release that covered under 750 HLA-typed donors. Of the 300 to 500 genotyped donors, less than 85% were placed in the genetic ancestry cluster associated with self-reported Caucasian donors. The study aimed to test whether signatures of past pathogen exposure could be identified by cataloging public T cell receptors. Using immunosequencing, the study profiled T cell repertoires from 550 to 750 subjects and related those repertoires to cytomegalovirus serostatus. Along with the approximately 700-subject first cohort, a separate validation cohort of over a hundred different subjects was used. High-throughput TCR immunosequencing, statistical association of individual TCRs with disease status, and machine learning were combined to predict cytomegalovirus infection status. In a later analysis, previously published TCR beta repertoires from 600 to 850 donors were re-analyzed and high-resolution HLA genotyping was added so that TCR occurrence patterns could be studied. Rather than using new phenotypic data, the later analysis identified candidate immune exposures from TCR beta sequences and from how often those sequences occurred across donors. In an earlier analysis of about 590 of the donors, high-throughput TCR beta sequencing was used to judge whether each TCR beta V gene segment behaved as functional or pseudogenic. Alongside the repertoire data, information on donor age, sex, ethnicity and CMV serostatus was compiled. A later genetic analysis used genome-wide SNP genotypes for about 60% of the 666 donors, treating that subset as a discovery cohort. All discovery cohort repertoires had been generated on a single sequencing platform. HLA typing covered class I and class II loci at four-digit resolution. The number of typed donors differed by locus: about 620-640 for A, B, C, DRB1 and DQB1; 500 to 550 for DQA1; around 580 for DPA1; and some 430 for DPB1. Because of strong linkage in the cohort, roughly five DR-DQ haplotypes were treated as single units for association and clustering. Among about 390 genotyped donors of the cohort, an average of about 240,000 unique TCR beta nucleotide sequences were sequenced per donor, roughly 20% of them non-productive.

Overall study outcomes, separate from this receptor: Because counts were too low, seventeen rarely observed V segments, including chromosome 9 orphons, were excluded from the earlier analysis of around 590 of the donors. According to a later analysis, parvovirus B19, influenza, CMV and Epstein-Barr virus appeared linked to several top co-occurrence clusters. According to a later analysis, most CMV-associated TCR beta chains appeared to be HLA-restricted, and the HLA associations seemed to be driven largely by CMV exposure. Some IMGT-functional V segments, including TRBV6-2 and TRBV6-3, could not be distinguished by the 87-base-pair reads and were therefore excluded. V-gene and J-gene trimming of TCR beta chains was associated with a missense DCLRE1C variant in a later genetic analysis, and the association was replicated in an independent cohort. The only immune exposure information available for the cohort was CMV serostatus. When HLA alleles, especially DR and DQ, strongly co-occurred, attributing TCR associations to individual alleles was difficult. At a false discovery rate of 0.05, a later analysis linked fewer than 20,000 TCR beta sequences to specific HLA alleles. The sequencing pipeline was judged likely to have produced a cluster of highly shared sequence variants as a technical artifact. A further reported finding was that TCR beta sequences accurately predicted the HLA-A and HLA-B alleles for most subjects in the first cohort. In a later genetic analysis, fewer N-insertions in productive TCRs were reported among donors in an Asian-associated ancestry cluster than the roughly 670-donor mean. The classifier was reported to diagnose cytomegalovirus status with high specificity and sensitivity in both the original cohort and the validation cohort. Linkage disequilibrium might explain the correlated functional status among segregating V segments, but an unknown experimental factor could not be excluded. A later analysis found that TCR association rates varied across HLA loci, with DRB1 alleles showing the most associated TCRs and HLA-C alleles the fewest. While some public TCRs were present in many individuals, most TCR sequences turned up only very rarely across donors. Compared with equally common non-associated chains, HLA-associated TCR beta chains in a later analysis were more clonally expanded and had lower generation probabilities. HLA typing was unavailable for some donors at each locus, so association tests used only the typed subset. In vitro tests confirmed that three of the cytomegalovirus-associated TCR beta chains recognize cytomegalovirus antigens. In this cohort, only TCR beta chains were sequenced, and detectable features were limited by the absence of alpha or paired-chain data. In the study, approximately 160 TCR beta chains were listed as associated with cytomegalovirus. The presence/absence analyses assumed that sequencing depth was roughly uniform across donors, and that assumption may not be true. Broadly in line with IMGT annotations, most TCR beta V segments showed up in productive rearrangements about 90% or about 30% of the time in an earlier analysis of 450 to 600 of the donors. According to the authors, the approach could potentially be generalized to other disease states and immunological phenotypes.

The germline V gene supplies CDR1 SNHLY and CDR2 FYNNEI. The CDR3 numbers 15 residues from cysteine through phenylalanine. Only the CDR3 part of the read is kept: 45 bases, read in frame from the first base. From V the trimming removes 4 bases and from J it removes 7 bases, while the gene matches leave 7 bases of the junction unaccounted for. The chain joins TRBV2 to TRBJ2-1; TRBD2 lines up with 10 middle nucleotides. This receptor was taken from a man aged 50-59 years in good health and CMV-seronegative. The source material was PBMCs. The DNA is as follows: TGTGCCAGCAGTGGGGGGGCTAGCGGGGGAAATGAGCAGTTCTTC. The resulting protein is CASSGGASGGNEQFF. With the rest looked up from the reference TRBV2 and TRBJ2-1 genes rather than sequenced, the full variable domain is EPEVTQTPSHQVTQMGQEVILRCVPISNHLYFYWYRQILGQKVEFLVSFYNNEISEKSEIFDDQFSVERPDGSNFTLKIRSTKLEDSAMYFCASSGGASGGNEQFFGPGTRLTVL.